Described below is a single TCR beta chain sequence and its context. Its antigen is unknown. V shed 0 bases and J 7 bases; nucleotides not matched to a gene: 10. CDR1 and CDR2 (germline): SGHDT, YYEEEE. The CDR3 runs to 15 residues. The source of the sample is a study of OX40 agonist ivuxolimab in advanced cancers. Whole-study context: A diagnosis of hepatocellular carcinoma, melanoma, renal cell or head and neck cancer was present in dose-escalation patients. Mean age around 64 years, range about 20 to 79; 82.7% male. The study, taken as a whole, reports: Clones of CD4+ and CD8+ blood T cells grew by week 6 at doses of 0.1 to 3.0 mg/kg. In general, CD8+ T cells held more expanded clones than CD4+ did, on average.

Generated by immunoSEQ multiplex PCR, the TCRdb table keeps only in-frame clones and is missing some. This sample yields some 45,000 clones, of which roughly 88% are seen a single time; around 19% belongs to the top ten. This chain joins TRBV5-6 and TRBJ2-7; 7 nucleotides match TRBD2. The material was CD4+ or CD8+ T cells sorted from blood, obtained in a trial of the OX40 agonist ivuxolimab. The receptor comes from an adult with an advanced solid tumor such as melanoma, head and neck, liver or kidney cancer. CDR3 loop: CASSLGLVGAGEQYF. CDR3 bases: TGTGCCAGCAGCTTGGGACTAGTGGGAGCGGGGGAGCAGTACTTC. The whole variable domain, remainder taken from reference TRBV5-6 and TRBJ2-7, is DAGVTQSPTHLIKTRGQQVTLRCSPKSGHDTVSWYQQALGQGPQFIFQYYEEEERQRGNFPDRFSGHQFPNYSSELNVNALLLGDSALYLCASSLGLVGAGEQYFGPGTRLTVT.